This T cell receptor (beta chain) was sequenced in a study of CD8 T cells in Susac syndrome (dated by TCRdb to the late 2010s). With regard to the full study: Whether CD8+ T cell activation and differentiation in Susac syndrome was antigen driven was tested using repertoire sequencing.

High-throughput TCR beta sequencing profiled peripheral blood CD8+ and CD4+ T cells from healthy donors, Susac syndrome patients and multiple sclerosis patients. The multiple sclerosis controls were treatment-naive patients whose relapsing-remitting disease, either stable or active, fulfilled the revised McDonald criteria. Bulk CD8+ and CD4+ T cells were purified by magnetic negative isolation, whereas CD8+ TEMRA cells were enriched by FACS. Blood was drawn into EDTA tubes, processed within 24 hours, and PBMCs were isolated by density gradient centrifugation. PBMCs intended for TCR sequencing were frozen in liquid nitrogen and were later thawed in a 37 degrees C water bath. A purity of at least 90% was achieved for sorted or isolated CD4+, CD8+ and CD8+ TEMRA cells. RNA was extracted with the RNeasy kit and about 0.5 to 1 ug was reverse transcribed using random hexamers. The immunoSEQ multiplex PCR assay, which covers 54 Vbeta and 13 Jbeta segments, was used to amplify TCR beta CDR3 regions. PCR amplification bias was corrected by using a synthetic template baseline for primer optimization and computational correction. The paper's processing steps were these. Reads were annotated to V, D and J genes according to IMGT and were analyzed with immunoSEQ Analyzer, with only productive sequences retained. To calculate clonality, Shannon entropy was normalized by log2 of the number of productive unique sequences and then subtracted from one. Public and private clones were assessed among the 100 most prevalent clones of each patient and control. A clone was defined as Susac-specific if it was absent from the healthy and MS cohorts, from roughly 1,000 published viral clones and from other ImmuneACCESS disease sequences. The raw public data were reprocessed by TCRdb itself: fastp quality trimming at Q25, MiXCR clonotype calling, in-frame beta chains only. Records with the same CDR3 protein are collapsed into one entry carrying the most frequent genes and DNA. The authors' filters were not applied to this entry. This sample holds hundreds of thousands of distinct CDR3 sequences; about 93% were observed only once. The leading ten clones occupy approximately 0.072% of the sample.

Broad study findings and their caveats: The number of individuals in the TCR sequencing and HLA analysis was acknowledged as relatively small.

Of note for this clonotype: Its antigen specificity is not known. Base qualities were left out, and no much larger clone turns up one base away.

According to the germline V gene, CDR1 reads SGHRS and CDR2 reads YFSETQ. The CDR3 spans 15 residues, from the cysteine through the phenylalanine. The kept DNA is CDR3 alone, 45 bases in frame from the first base. Trimming costs V 5 bases and J 7 bases, and their ends lie 21 bases apart. The sample was CD4+ T cells from PBMCs. This sequence originates from a human donor with multiple sclerosis. Here the chain combines TRBV5-1 and TRBJ2-5; a tentative D call is TRBD2 (6 bases match). The DNA is TGCGCCAGCAGTTCTGCCGGGCGGGATAGAGGGACCCAGTACTTC. The translation is CASSSAGRDRGTQYF.